The sequence of this T cell receptor (beta chain) was determined in a study of metastatic and nonmetastatic thyroid tumors. Study summary: The authors compared repertoires across blood and tumor or nodule tissue from malignant and benign thyroid patients. Study-wide results and caveats: In both blood and tumor samples, TCR beta diversity was reported significantly higher for malignant than benign nodules.

Original processing notes: Clinicopathological groups supplied CDR3 differences that were used to build a distant-metastasis classifier for papillary thyroid cancer. TCRdb ran MiXCR on the PCR reads. TCRdb's processing, not the authors' own work, is the source of the V and J calls. The repertoire holds tens of thousands of clones, with 17% as singletons. Every patient underwent thyroid surgery untreated. CDR1 and CDR2 from the germline V gene are SGHRS and YFSETQ. The CDR3 runs 18 residues. V shed 0 bases and J shed 3 bases, with 22 bases lying between them. As to this clone: Its target is not known. This CDR3 is also generated by other DNA sequences in the sample.

This TCR was recovered from a female donor with papillary thyroid cancer or a benign thyroid nodule (not recorded which). Some clones in this sample may be carry-over from other donors' samples. The rearrangement links TRBV5-1 to TRBJ2-7; either TRBD1 or TRBD2 may supply D (7 bases each). Source material: tumor tissue. For the CDR3, the DNA is TGCGCCAGCAGCTTGGCAAGGACAGGTGATGGGGGGGTCTACGAGCAGTACTTC. This gives the protein CASSLARTGDGGVYEQYF.